This section outlines one T cell receptor (beta chain) sequence together with its context. The specificity of this receptor is unknown. No quality values exist for individual bases; no much larger clone is one base distant. Repertoires were sampled multiple times during chemoradiotherapy, which allowed clonal expansion in the tumor microenvironment to be followed. From its cysteine to its phenylalanine, the CDR3 spans 14 amino acids. The entry retains the CDR3 DNA only, 42 bases that are in frame from base 1. CDR1 and CDR2, per the germline V gene (reference sequence), are MNHNY and SVGAGI. Receptor libraries were prepared by the immunoSEQ multiplex PCR assay. Here the immuneACCESS table is served through TCRdb, limited to in-frame sequences with V and J called. Missing clones are a known gap in these copies; in checked studies unresolved V genes cover under half, and the rest lacks a known reason. The table for this sample lists approximately 12,000 clones; about 85% of them were counted only once. Roughly 6.2% of the sample is in the top ten clones.

This record comes from a study of chemoradiotherapy in HPV16-positive cancers (dated by TCRdb to the early 2020s). Background on the whole study: Candidate HPV-specific T-cell clones and common TCR motifs were defined through functional T-cell assays on cells from a couple of HPV16-positive patients. The study asked whether T-cell immunity to the HPV oncoproteins E6 and E7 changes during chemoradiotherapy and whether this immunity affects survival. The candidate HPV-specific TCRs and motifs were subsequently tracked in TCR repertoires obtained from roughly 90 patients with HPV-related cancers.

Findings and caveats that apply to the study as a whole: In HPV16-positive patients, expansion of HPV-responsive T cells during chemoradiotherapy was associated with improved recurrence-free survival. Expansion of candidate HPV-specific clones and E7-related TCR motifs was observed in the tumor microenvironment during treatment, whereas no such expansion was observed for non-HPV-specific T cells. The functional definition of HPV-specific T cells was derived from only two HPV16-positive patients, and the survival association was reported for HPV16-positive patients.

The rearranged segments are TRBV6-6 and TRBJ2-5; the D gene cannot be named for sure. The J call is uncertain, as TRBJ2-7 better fits the DNA end. The origin of this receptor is a human donor with HPV-associated anogenital cancer. The specimen comprised blood, sampled from a patient who underwent chemoradiotherapy. The CDR3 corresponds to CASTPGQASYEQYF. The base sequence is TGTGCCAGCACCCCCGGGCAGGCCTCCTACGAGCAGTACTTC.